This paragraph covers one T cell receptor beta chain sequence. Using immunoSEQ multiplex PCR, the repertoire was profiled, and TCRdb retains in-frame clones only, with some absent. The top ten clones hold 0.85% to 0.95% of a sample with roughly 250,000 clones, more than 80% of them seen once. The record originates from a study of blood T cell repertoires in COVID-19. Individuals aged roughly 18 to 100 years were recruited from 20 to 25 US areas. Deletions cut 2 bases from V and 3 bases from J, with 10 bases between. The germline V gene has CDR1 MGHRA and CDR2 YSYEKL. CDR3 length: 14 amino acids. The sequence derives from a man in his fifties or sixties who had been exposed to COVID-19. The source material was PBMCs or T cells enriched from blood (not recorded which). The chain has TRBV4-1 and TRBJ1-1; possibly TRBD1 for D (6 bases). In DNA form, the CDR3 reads TGCGCCAGCAGCCAAAGGGCAGGGGACACTGAAGCTTTCTTT. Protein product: CASSQRAGDTEAFF.